This TCR beta chain was documented in a study of cytomegalovirus exposure and HLA in healthy donors. The primer mix had 60 Vbeta and 13 Jbeta primers. The protocol was immunoSEQ multiplex PCR, while the TCRdb copy is restricted to in-frame clones and leaves out a portion. The sample records 140,000 to 150,000 clones, around 78% being singletons. Healthy bone marrow donors made up the donor group. Germline V gives CDR1 MNHNS, CDR2 SASEGT. The CDR3 length is 18 residues. With 1 base removed from V and 3 bases from J, the gap between germline ends came to 22 bases. Study findings and constraints: Later analysis identified a missense DCLRE1C variant that was linked to TCR beta V- and J-gene trimming. Later analysis showed TCR association rates varying by HLA locus, highest for DRB1 and lowest for HLA-C. With high specificity and sensitivity, the classifier reportedly diagnosed cytomegalovirus status.

Worth noting for this clone: Its antigen is currently unknown.

V gene TRBV6-1 combines with J gene TRBJ2-7, with a tentative D call TRBD1 (5 bases). The TCR comes from a man in his forties in good health and CMV-seropositive. Sequencing was done on a sample of PBMCs. The CDR3 coding sequence is TGTGCCAGCAGTGAAGATGGGTGGACATCTAGACTTCTCTACGAGCAGTACTTC. Its protein product is CASSEDGWTSRLLYEQYF.